This entry concerns a single T cell receptor beta chain. Its target is not known. Other DNA sequences from this sample encode an identical CDR3 as well. V was clipped by 3 bases and J by 3 bases, with 9 bases between them. This CDR3 has 14 residues. Per the germline V gene, CDR1 is KGHSH and CDR2 is LQKENI. The data derive from a study of cytomegalovirus exposure and HLA in healthy donors. General study results and limits: Segments of the TCR beta V type were, in most cases, productive about 87% or about 30% of the time in an earlier analysis.

Both 60 Vbeta primers and 13 Jbeta primers went into the PCR. Clones were sequenced by immunoSEQ multiplex PCR, and TCRdb holds only the in-frame ones, with some missing. The sample yields about 150,000 clones, over 75% seen once. The sequence derives from a woman in her twenties or thirties in good health and CMV-seronegative. The sample comprised PBMCs. J is TRBJ1-5 and V is TRBV18; possible D gene TRBD1, 6 bases. The CDR3 bases are TGTGCCAGCTCACCCGGGACATTCAATCAGCCCCAGCATTTT. Its translation is CASSPGTFNQPQHF.